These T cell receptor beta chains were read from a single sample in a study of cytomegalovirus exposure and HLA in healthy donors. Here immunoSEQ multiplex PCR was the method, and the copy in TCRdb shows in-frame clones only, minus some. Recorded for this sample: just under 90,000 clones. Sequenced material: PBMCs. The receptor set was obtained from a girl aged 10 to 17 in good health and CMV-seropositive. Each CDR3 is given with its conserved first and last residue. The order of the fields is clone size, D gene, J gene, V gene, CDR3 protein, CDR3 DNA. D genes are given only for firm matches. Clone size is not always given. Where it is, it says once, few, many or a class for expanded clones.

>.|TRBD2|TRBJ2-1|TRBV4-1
CASSQELALSYNEQFF
TGCGCCAGCAGCCAAGAACTAGCGCTCTCCTACAATGAGCAGTTCTTC
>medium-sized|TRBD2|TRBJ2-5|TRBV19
CASRLAGETQYF
TGTGCCAGCAGACTAGCGGGAGAGACCCAGTACTTC
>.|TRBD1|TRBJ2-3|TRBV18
CASSPDRNTQYF
TGTGCCAGCTCACCGGACAGGAATACGCAGTATTTT
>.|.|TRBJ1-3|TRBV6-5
CASSLSSHSGNTIYF
TGTGCCAGCAGCCTTTCATCACACTCTGGAAACACCATATATTTT
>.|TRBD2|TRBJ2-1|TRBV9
CASSVPSTSGEVHEQFF
TGTGCCAGCAGCGTCCCCTCCACTAGCGGGGAGGTCCATGAGCAGTTCTTC
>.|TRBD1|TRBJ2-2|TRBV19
CASSPGQVNTGELFF
TGTGCCAGTAGTCCGGGACAGGTAAACACCGGGGAGCTGTTTTTT
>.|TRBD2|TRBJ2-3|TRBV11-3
CASSTWTSGGPTDTQYF
TGTGCCAGCAGCACCTGGACTAGCGGGGGGCCCACAGATACGCAGTATTTT
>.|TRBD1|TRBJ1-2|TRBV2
CASSPPGQGASGYTF
TGTGCCAGCAGTCCTCCGGGACAGGGGGCCAGTGGCTACACCTTC
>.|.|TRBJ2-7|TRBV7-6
CASSLSLTYEQYF
TGTGCCAGCAGCCTGAGCCTTACGTACGAGCAGTACTTC
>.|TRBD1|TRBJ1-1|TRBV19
CASSRTGSEAFF
TGTGCCAGTAGTAGGACAGGTTCTGAAGCTTTCTTT
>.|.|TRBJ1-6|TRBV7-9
CASSLALQGGSRSPLHF
TGTGCCAGCAGCTTAGCGCTACAGGGAGGGTCGCGCTCACCCCTCCACTTT
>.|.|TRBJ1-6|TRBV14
CASSEMEYNSPLHF
TGTGCCAGCAGCGAGATGGAGTATAATTCACCCCTCCACTTT
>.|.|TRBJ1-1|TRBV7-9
CASRESTGNTEAFF
TGTGCCAGCAGGGAAAGTACAGGGAACACTGAAGCTTTCTTT
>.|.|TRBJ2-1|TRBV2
CASFRVREQFF
TGTGCCAGCTTCAGGGTCCGTGAGCAGTTCTTC
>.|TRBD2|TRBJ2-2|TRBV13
CASSSAGTNTGELFF
TGTGCCAGCAGTTCAGCGGGGACGAACACCGGGGAGCTGTTTTTT
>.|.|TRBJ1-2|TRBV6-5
CASSRTSSGYTF
TGTGCCAGCAGCCGGACATCCTCTGGCTACACCTTC
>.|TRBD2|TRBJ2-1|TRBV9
CASSVALAGSDNEQFF
TGTGCCAGCAGCGTGGCGCTAGCGGGGTCCGACAATGAGCAGTTCTTC
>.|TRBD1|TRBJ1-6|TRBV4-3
CASSWGTDNNSPLHF
TGCGCCAGCAGCTGGGGGACAGACAATAATTCACCCCTCCACTTT
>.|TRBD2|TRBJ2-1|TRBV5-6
CASSIAGVYNEQFF
TGTGCCAGCAGTATAGCGGGGGTCTACAATGAGCAGTTCTTC
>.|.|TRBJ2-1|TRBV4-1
CASSQVTSSYNEQFF
TGCGCCAGCAGCCAAGTAACTAGCTCCTACAATGAGCAGTTCTTC
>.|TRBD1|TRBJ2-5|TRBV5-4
CASSGKHGTGGYQETQYF
TGTGCCAGCAGCGGTAAACACGGGACAGGAGGATACCAAGAGACCCAGTACTTC
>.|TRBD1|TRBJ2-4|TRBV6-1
CASSPGTGKNIQYF
TGTGCCAGTAGCCCCGGGACAGGGAAAAACATTCAGTACTTC
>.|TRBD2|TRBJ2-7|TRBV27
CASSLRGLAGVSAYEQYF
TGTGCCAGCAGTTTACGCGGACTAGCGGGGGTTAGCGCCTACGAGCAGTACTTC
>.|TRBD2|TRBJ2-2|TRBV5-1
CASSAGAGLAGAGELFF
TGCGCCAGCAGCGCAGGGGCCGGACTAGCGGGGGCCGGGGAGCTGTTTTTT
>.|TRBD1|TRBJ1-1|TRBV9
CASSPRQGTEAFF
TGTGCCAGCAGCCCTCGACAGGGGACTGAAGCTTTCTTT
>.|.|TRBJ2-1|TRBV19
CASSYGDSYNEQFF
TGTGCCAGTAGTTACGGGGACTCCTACAATGAGCAGTTCTTC
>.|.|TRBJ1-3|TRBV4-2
CASSQVATGNTIYF
TGTGCCAGCAGCCAAGTAGCTACTGGAAACACCATATATTTT
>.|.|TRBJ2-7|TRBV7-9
CASSSAGEQYF
TGTGCCAGCAGTTCCGCCGGGGAGCAGTACTTC
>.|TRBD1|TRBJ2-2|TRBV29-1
CSADRGNTGELFF
TGCAGCGCGGACAGGGGAAACACCGGGGAGCTGTTTTTT
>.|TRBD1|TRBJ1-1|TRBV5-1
CASSLDREEAFF
TGCGCCAGCAGTTTGGACAGGGAGGAAGCTTTCTTT
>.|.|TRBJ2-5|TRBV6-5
CASSYGPGNRETQYF
TGTGCCAGCAGTTACGGCCCAGGCAACCGAGAGACCCAGTACTTC
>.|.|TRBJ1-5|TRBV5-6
CASHLGRGAGSNQPQHF
TGTGCCAGCCACCTGGGGCGGGGGGCGGGGAGCAATCAGCCCCAGCATTTT
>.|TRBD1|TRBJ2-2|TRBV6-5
CASRLTGAITGELFF
TGTGCCAGCAGACTGACAGGGGCGATCACCGGGGAGCTGTTTTTT
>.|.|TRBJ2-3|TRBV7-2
CASSLALREDTQYF
TGTGCCAGCAGTCTAGCGCTGAGGGAAGATACGCAGTATTTT
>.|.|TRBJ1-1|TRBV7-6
CASSSRDTEAFF
TGTGCCAGCAGCTCCCGGGACACTGAAGCTTTCTTT
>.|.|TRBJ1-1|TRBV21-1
CASSKRWQGGNSTEAFF
TGTGCCAGCAGCAAGAGATGGCAAGGGGGCAATAGCACTGAAGCTTTCTTT
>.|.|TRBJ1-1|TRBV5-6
CASSYGTNTEAFF
TGTGCCAGCAGCTATGGGACTAACACTGAAGCTTTCTTT
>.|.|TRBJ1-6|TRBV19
CASDSSASYNSPLHF
TGTGCCAGTGATTCGAGCGCCTCCTATAATTCACCCCTCCACTTT
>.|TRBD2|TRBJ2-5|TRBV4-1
CASSQALFTGGRRETQYF
TGCGCCAGCAGCCAAGCCCTCTTTACGGGGGGGCGGAGGGAGACCCAGTACTTC
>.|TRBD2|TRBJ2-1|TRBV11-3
CASSRTSGGGNEQFF
TGTGCCAGCAGCCGCACTAGCGGGGGGGGGAATGAGCAGTTCTTC
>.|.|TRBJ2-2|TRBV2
CASSLNSHTGELFF
TGTGCCAGCAGTTTAAACAGCCACACCGGGGAGCTGTTTTTT
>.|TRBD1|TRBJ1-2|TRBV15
CATSREGQATDHGYTF
TGTGCCACCAGCAGAGAGGGACAGGCTACGGATCATGGCTACACCTTC
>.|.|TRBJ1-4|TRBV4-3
CASSQDLRVATNEKLFF
TGCGCCAGCAGCCAAGACCTGAGGGTTGCAACTAATGAAAAACTGTTTTTT
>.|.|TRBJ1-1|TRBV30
CACNNREWAFF
TGTGCCTGCAACAACAGGGAGTGGGCTTTCTTT
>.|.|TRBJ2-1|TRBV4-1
CASSQAGTPNEQFF
TGCGCCAGCAGCCAAGCCGGGACTCCCAATGAGCAGTTCTTC
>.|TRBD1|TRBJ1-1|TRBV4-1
CASSLRQGANTEAFF
TGCGCCAGCAGCCTCCGACAGGGGGCGAACACTGAAGCTTTCTTT
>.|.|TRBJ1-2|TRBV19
CASSIRGPHSNYGYTF
TGTGCCAGTAGTATCAGGGGCCCTCATTCTAACTATGGCTACACCTTC
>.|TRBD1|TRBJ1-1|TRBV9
CASTRGHNTEAFF
TGTGCCAGCACTAGGGGGCACAACACTGAAGCTTTCTTT
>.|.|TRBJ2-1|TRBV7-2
CASSFAGAYNEQFF
TGTGCCAGCAGCTTTGCGGGGGCATACAATGAGCAGTTCTTC
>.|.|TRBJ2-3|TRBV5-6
CASSAPDRQNDYTQYF
TGTGCCAGCAGCGCCCCCGACAGACAAAACGACTATACGCAGTATTTT
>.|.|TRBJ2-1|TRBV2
CASSYQGSKQFF
TGTGCCAGCAGTTATCAGGGTAGTAAGCAGTTCTTC
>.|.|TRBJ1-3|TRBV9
CASSVASGVSGNTIYF
TGTGCCAGCAGCGTAGCTTCGGGGGTCTCTGGAAACACCATATATTTT
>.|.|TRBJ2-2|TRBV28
CASSLRNTGELFF
TGTGCCAGCAGTTTGAGGAACACCGGGGAGCTGTTTTTT
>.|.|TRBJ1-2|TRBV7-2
CASTPTRENYGYTF
TGTGCCAGCACCCCGACCCGGGAAAACTATGGCTACACCTTC
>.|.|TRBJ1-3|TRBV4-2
CASSQYVQDASGNTIYF
TGTGCCAGCAGCCAATACGTACAGGACGCCTCTGGAAACACCATATATTTT
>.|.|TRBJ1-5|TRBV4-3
CASSQDISNQPQHF
TGCGCCAGCAGCCAGGACATTAGCAATCAGCCCCAGCATTTT
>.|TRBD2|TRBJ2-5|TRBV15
CATSRDEGGGETQYF
TGTGCCACCAGCAGAGATGAGGGCGGGGGGGAGACCCAGTACTTC
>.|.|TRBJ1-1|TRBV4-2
CASSPLLGGGGGTEAFF
TGTGCCAGCAGCCCCCTGCTGGGTGGGGGCGGGGGCACTGAAGCTTTCTTT
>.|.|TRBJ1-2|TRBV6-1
CASSGTRGANYGYTF
TGTGCCAGCAGTGGGACGCGGGGAGCTAACTATGGCTACACCTTC
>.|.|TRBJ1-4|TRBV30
CASGEDSTNEKLFF
TGTGCCTCGGGTGAGGACTCTACTAATGAAAAACTGTTTTTT